What follows describes a single T cell receptor (beta chain). The antigen this receptor binds is unknown. There are no base qualities to consult, and no much larger clone falls within one base. This specimen includes other DNA sequences encoding the same CDR3. This entry comes from a study of shared clonotypes between healthy human individuals (dated by TCRdb to 2020 to 2021). About the full investigation: A couple of women and three men aged 18 to 49 years were included in the cohort. For each donor, CD4 naive and CD4 memory were each given three plates, CD8 naive was given two plates, and CD8 memory was given one plate. Blood TCR repertoires of about five healthy adults were deeply sequenced to estimate repertoire size and the extent of clonotype sharing between individuals. To increase sequencing depth and limit assay-specific biases, different laboratories used diverse techniques to prepare libraries and sequence TCR repertoires. Per donor, leukapheresis produced somewhere between about 0.9 and 10 billion PBMCs.

For the CD8 naive samples, CD45RO-negative cells were positively selected for CCR7, yielding a CD45RA+CCR7+ population from which TemRA cells were excluded. The donors were healthy, HIV-negative adults who had no recently reported acute infections or vaccinations. Only Caucasian adults living in Nashville, Tennessee, USA were represented among the donors. Blood was collected by leukapheresis, and PBMCs were isolated by Ficoll-Histopaque density gradient centrifugation and then cryopreserved in liquid nitrogen vapor phase. Analytical flow cytometry was used to check the purity and quantity of every magnetically sorted T cell population. Genomic DNA was isolated from each sorted fraction and quantified by UV absorbance on a Nanodrop 2000c. Sequences SGHTA (CDR1) and FQGNSA (CDR2) are obtained from the germline V gene. Trimming takes 3 bases from V and 0 bases from J, and the germline ends sit 6 bases apart. The CDR3 has 13 amino acids, counting the end cysteine and phenylalanine. Only the CDR3 portion is preserved as DNA: 39 bases, with reading frame beginning at the first base.

TCR CDR3 regions were amplified from genomic DNA by multiplex PCR using the deep immunoSEQ assay. Genomic DNA extracted from each cell subset was distributed evenly over all wells of several immunoSEQ 96-well plates, and each plate served as one replicate. Each replicate PCR for sorted subsets received around 210 ng genomic DNA, equal to 30,000 or so T cell genomes. Purified libraries were quantified with a Qubit 3.0 fluorometer, sized on a Bioanalyzer 2100, and re-quantified with the KAPA Library Quantification kit. Every immunoSEQ 96-well plate was sequenced on a dedicated single-read 150-cycle Illumina NextSeq 550 flow cell. The authors processed their data as follows. Because the immunoSEQ output held only junctional sequences and lacked quality scores, the filtering could not match the filtering applied to full-length reads. Sequences were annotated with PyIR, a Python wrapper for IgBLAST v1.9, and V/J genes and CDR3 were assigned using IMGT germline references. Reads with weak V/J assignments (E-value above 1e-6), missing CDR3, stop codons, out-of-frame junctions, or ambiguous translated residues were removed. A V3J clonotype was defined by an identical inferred V gene, J gene, and CDR3 amino acid sequence. To compute the percentage overlap between repertoires, the number of shared unique clonotypes was divided by the size of the smaller repertoire. Three approaches were used to assess repertoire richness: RTK rarefaction, the Chao1 estimator, and Recon v2.1 estimates of unobserved clonotypes. Generation probabilities for all TCRbeta clonotypes obtained by the gDNA method from a handful of donors were computed using OLGA. Sourced from immuneACCESS, this table was stored by TCRdb with only in-frame sequences that have V and J called. A share of the clones is absent; for the studies checked, an unresolved V gene accounts for under half, and the remainder has no known explanation. For V, J and clone size, that table is used; D and trimming come from the DNA. The sample includes millions of clones, with less than 95% observed a single time. Roughly 1.1% of the sample goes to the ten largest clones.

General study outcomes and caveats: Even with the large sequencing depth, rarefaction of the sorted-subset datasets indicated that sequencing was incomplete. Based on pairwise subsampling, the degree of clonotype sharing among donors was expected to be affected by sequencing depth. Because the study included only a small number of donors, the genetic and exposure-history diversity represented was limited. Sharing across a few donors was observed for approximately 5% of naive CD4, over 3% of naive CD8, 2% to 2.5% of memory CD4, and around 0.4% of memory CD8 clonotypes. Sampling was limited to blood, and TCR repertoires in tissue likely differ from TCR repertoires in blood. Clonotypes shared by all four sorted-subset donors showed higher generation probabilities than non-shared clonotypes. Estimated clonotype richness was generally larger for naive than for memory subsets.

The V and J segments used are TRBV7-2 and TRBJ2-7; TRBD2 might be the D gene, on 6 matching bases. Sequencing was performed on naive CD8+ T cells sorted from blood. The cell subset or site label corresponds to: CD45RA+CCR7+. The TCR was taken from a man between 18 and 35 years old in good health. Here the CDR3 is given as CASSFGGSYEQYF. In nucleotides, the sequence is TGTGCCAGCAGCTTCGGGGGCTCCTACGAGCAGTACTTC. Supplemented by the reference TRBV7-2 and TRBJ2-7 proteins around the CDR3, the complete variable domain is GAGVSQSPSNKVTEKGKDVELRCDPISGHTALYWYRQSLGQGLEFLIYFQGNSAPDKSGLPSDRFSAERTGGSVSTLTIQRTQQEDSAVYLCASSFGGSYEQYFGPGTRLTVT.